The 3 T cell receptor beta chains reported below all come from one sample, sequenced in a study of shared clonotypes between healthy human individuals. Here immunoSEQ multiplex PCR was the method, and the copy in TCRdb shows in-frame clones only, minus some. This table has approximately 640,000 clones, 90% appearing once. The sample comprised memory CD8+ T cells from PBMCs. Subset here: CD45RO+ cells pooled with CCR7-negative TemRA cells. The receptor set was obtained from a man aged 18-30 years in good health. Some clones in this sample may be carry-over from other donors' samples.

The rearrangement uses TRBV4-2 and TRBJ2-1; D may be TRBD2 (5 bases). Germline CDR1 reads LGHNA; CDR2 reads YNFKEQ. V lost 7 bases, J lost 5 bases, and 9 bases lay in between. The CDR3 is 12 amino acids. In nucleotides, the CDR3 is TGTGCCAGCACGGGATGGGACAATGAGCAGTTCTTC. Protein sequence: CASTGWDNEQFF.

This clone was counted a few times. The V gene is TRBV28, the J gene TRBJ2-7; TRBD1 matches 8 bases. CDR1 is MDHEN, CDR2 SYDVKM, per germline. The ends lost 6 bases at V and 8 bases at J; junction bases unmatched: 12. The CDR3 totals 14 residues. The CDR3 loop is CASRPQRAGGKQYF. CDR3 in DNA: TGTGCCAGCAGACCCCAAAGGGCAGGGGGCAAGCAGTACTTC. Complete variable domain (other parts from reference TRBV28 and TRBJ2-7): DVKVTQSSRYLVKRTGEKVFLECVQDMDHENMFWYRQDPGLGLRLIYFSYDVKMKEKGDIPEGYSVSREKKERFSLILESASTNQTSMYLCASRPQRAGGKQYFGPGTRLTVT.

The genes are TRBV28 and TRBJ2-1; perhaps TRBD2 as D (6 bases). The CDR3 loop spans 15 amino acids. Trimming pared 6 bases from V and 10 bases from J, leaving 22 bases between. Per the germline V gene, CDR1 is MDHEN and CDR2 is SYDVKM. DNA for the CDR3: TGTGCCAGCAGACTGAGCCTTAGAGGGGCGGGGGAGCAGTTCTTC. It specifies CASRLSLRGAGEQFF.